This T cell receptor beta chain was identified during a study of shared clonotypes between healthy human individuals. For the study at large: Contributing individuals were a couple of females and three males aged 18 to 49.

About this clone: Its antigen is unknown.

Sorted subsets were amplified in replicate PCRs using around 200 ng DNA, 30,000 to 35,000 T cell genomes. The protocol was immunoSEQ multiplex PCR, while the TCRdb copy is restricted to in-frame clones and leaves out a portion. Of around 1 million clones listed, around 80% were seen once; the top ten hold roughly 1.5%. Study conclusions and caveats: Some naive CD4 clonotypes, roughly 5%, turned up in common across a handful of donors. In general, naive subsets displayed greater estimated richness than memory subsets did.

The length of the CDR3 is 12 residues. CDR1 is SGHRS and CDR2 is YFSETQ in the germline V gene. With 3 bases removed from V and 1 base from J, the gap between germline ends came to 5 bases. The chain joins TRBV5-1 to TRBJ2-7; D is ambiguous. The receptor was isolated from a man aged 18 to 30 in good health. The sample was memory CD4+ T cells sorted from blood. Subset given: CD45RA-negative fraction. The CDR3 here is CASSSQSYEQYF. For the CDR3, the DNA is TGCGCCAGCAGCTCCCAGTCCTACGAGCAGTACTTC.